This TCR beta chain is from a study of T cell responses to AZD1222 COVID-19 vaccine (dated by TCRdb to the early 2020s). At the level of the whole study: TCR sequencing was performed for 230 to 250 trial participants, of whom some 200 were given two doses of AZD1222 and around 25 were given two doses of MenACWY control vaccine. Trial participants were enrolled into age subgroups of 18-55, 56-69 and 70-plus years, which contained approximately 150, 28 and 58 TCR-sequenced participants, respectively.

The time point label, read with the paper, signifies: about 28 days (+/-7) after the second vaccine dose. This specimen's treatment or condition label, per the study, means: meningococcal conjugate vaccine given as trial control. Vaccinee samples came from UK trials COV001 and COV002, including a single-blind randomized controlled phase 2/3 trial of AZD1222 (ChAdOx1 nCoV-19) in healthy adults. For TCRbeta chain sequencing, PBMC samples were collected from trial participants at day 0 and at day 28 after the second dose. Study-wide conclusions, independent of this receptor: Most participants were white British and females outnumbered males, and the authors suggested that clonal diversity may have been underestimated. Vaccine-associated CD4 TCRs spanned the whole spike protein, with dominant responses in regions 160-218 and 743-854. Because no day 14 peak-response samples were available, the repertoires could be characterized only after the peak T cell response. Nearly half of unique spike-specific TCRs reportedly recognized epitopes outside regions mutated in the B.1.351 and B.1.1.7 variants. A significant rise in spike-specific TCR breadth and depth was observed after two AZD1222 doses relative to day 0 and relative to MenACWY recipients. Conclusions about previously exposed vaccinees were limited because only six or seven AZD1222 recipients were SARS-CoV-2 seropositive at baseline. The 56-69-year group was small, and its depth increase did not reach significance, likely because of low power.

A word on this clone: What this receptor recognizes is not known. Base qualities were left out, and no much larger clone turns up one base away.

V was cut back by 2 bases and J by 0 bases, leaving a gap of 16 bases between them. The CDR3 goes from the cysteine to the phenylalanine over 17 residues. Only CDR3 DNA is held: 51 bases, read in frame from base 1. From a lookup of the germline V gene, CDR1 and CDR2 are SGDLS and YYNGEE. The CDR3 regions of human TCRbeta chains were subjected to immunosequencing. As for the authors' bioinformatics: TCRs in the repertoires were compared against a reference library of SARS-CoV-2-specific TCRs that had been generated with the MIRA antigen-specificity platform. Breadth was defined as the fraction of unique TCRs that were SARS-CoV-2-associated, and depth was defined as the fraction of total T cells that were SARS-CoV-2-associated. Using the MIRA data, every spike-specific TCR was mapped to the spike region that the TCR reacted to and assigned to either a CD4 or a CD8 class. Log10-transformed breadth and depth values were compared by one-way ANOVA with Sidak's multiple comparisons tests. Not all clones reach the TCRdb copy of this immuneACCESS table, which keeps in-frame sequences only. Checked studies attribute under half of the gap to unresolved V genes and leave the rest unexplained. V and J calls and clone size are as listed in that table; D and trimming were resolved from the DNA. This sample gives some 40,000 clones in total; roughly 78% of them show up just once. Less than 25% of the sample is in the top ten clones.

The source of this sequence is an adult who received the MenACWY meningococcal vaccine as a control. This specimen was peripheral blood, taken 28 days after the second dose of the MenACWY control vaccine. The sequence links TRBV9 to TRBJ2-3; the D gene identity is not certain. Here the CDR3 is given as CASSVDISSASTDTQYF. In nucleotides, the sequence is TGTGCCAGCAGCGTGGATATCTCTAGTGCTAGCACAGATACGCAGTATTTT.